This record looks at one T cell receptor beta chain sequence and its context. The CDR3 contains 14 residues. Trimming removed 1 base at V and 2 bases at J, with 5 bases between. Germline CDR1 SGHAT, CDR2 FQNNGV. The repertoire was sequenced with immunoSEQ multiplex PCR; TCRdb's copy has only in-frame clones and lacks some. The sample lists fewer than 500,000 clones, about 79% occurring once. This sample stems from a study of shared clonotypes between healthy human individuals. The sequenced sample was PBMCs. The chain has TRBV11-2 and TRBJ2-2, with D uncertain. The TCR sequence derives from a woman in her forties in good health. Some clones in this sample may be carry-over from other donors' samples. CDR3 sequence: CASSLGHNTGELFF. CDR3 bases: TGTGCCAGCAGCTTAGGACATAACACCGGGGAGCTGTTTTTT.